This T cell receptor beta chain was observed in a study of blood T cell repertoires in COVID-19. At the level of the study: Researchers got acute and convalescent COVID-19 samples from the United States, Italy and Spain.

Only in-frame clones appear in the TCRdb table, and some are missing; sequencing was by immunoSEQ multiplex PCR. The sample has about 130,000 clones, roughly three quarters seen once. One Seattle source followed patients from active infection through their disease course. Germline assignment: CDR1 SGHVS and CDR2 FQNEAQ. The CDR3 sequence is 15 residues long. V was clipped by 5 bases and J by 1 base, with 14 bases between them. The receptor comes from an older woman with COVID-19, enrolled during active disease. Sequencing input: peripheral blood. The chain is built from TRBV7-8 and TRBJ1-1; perhaps TRBD1 as D (6 bases). The CDR3 DNA sequence: TGTGCCAGCAGCCTCAACAGGGCACCGAACACTGAAGCTTTCTTT. Translation gives CASSLNRAPNTEAFF.